This T cell receptor beta chain was recovered during a study of blood T cell repertoires in COVID-19. The wider study: In each case, the material was cDNA or gDNA derived from T cells, B-cell-depleted T cells, or PBMCs.

The germline CDR1 and CDR2 sequences are SGDLS and YYNGEE. V lost 3 bases and J 3 bases, leaving 10 bases between the germline ends. CDR3 size: 13 residues. Seattle researchers signed up patients amid active infection and tracked them longitudinally. Original methodology: Reference gene primer amplification in the assay estimated nucleated cell counts. TCRdb keeps only in-frame clones here, not all; method: immunoSEQ multiplex PCR. V and J calls and clone size are those listed in that table; D and trimming were worked out from the DNA. Among 120,000 to 150,000 clones, 84% were seen once, and the ten largest hold around 9.5%. This clone was recorded once.

This receptor was taken from a man under 40 with COVID-19, enrolled during active disease. The sample was peripheral blood. The chain links TRBV9 to TRBJ2-7; TRBD1 might be the D (6 bases). CDR3 residues: CASSAGHRYEQYF. The CDR3 region has the DNA TGTGCCAGCAGCGCGGGACACCGCTACGAGCAGTACTTC.